This T cell receptor beta chain was obtained from a study of Graves' ophthalmopathy and Graves' hyperthyroidism. Study-wide results and limits: This model predicted ophthalmopathy progression (sensitivity around 71%, specificity about 72%).

RNA transcripts served as template for amplifying TCR beta CDR3 sequences. Second-round multiplex PCR came after first-round RT-PCR with HTBI primers. TCRdb re-called the multiplex PCR reads through MiXCR, storing one row per CDR3 protein. Here the sample spans 400,000 to 450,000 distinct CDR3 sequences, 20% to 25% being singletons. This clonotype occurred many times. What it binds is unknown. This CDR3 comprises 13 residues. V lost 6 bases and J lost 4; bases outside the gene matches: 2. The sample comprised peripheral blood. The chain links TRBV12-3 or TRBV12-4 to TRBJ1-5, with 8 bases aligning to TRBD1. The receptor comes from a woman under 30 with stable Graves' hyperthyroidism. The chain's CDR3 is CASRDRVNQPQHF. The CDR3 nucleotides read TGTGCCAGCAGGGACAGGGTGAATCAGCCCCAGCATTTT.